These 19 T cell receptor beta chains share one sample of origin, sequenced in a study of T-cell reconstitution after alpha-beta-depleted transplantation in children. As it was prepared, the TCRbeta library received unique molecular identifiers. One entry per CDR3 protein, called by TCRdb with MiXCR from the PCR reads. The table lists 450,000 to 600,000 distinct CDR3 sequences, 10% of them singletons. Source: PBMCs, taken before TCRalphabeta/CD19-depleted stem cell transplant. The receptors here all came from a child aged 2 to 15 with inherited bone marrow failure, due to receive a stem cell transplant.

This clonotype appeared a few times. The chain uses TRBV29-1 and TRBJ1-5, with a possible D match to TRBD1 (5 bases). The CDR3 covers 12 residues. V lost 4 bases, J lost 10 bases, and 14 bases lay in between. Germline CDR1 reads SQVTM; CDR2 reads ANQGSEA. Here the CDR3 reads CSVVTERGPQHF. The CDR3 DNA reads TGCAGCGTTGTTACAGAGAGGGGCCCCCAGCATTTT. The complete variable domain, with remaining parts taken from reference TRBV29-1 and TRBJ1-5, reads SAVISQKPSRDICQRGTSLTIQCQVDSQVTMMFWYRQQPGQSLTLIATANQGSEATYESGFVIDKFPISRPNLTFSTLTVSNMSPEDSSIYLCSVVTERGPQHFGDGTRLSIL.

This clonotype has a handful of counts. The V and J genes are TRBV28 and TRBJ2-1; TRBD1 might be the D (5 bases). V shed 10 bases and J shed 6 bases, with 16 bases lying between them. This CDR3 spans 13 amino acids. Germline values: CDR1 MDHEN, CDR2 SYDVKM. This chain's CDR3 is CATLKDMINEQFF. The CDR3 DNA is TGTGCCACCCTAAAGGACATGATCAATGAGCAGTTCTTC.

This chain joins TRBV20-1 and TRBJ2-1, with TRBD2 matching over 13 bases. This CDR3 is 14 amino acids long. The germline CDR1 and CDR2 sequences are DFQATT and SNEGSKA (reference sequence). V lost 6 bases and J lost 9; bases outside the gene matches: 8. In nucleotides, the CDR3 is TGCAGTGCACAACTAGCGGGAGGGCCGGGTGAGCAGTTCTTC. Translated: CSAQLAGGPGEQFF.

The table lists this clonotype with a few counts. V is TRBV19 and J is TRBJ1-5; D not certain. V was cut by 7 bases and J by 6 bases, with 16 bases left in between. Germline loops: CDR1 LNHDA, CDR2 SQIVND (reference sequence). The CDR3 consists of 14 residues. CDR3 DNA sequence: TGTGCCAGTACAAGGAGAGGTTGGGGTCAGCCCCAGCATTTT. It encodes CASTRRGWGQPQHF.

The V and J genes are TRBV2 and TRBJ1-2; TRBD1 might be the D (5 bases). This CDR3 is built from 13 residues. Trimming cost V 3 bases and J 4 bases, with 9 bases left between them. Germline V CDR1 and CDR2: SNHLY, FYNNEI. This chain's CDR3 is CASSDHDSYGYTF. The DNA for the CDR3 is TGTGCCAGCAGTGATCACGACAGCTATGGCTACACCTTC.

This clonotype appeared many times. The J gene is TRBJ2-3, the V gene TRBV2, with a tentative D call TRBD1 (5 bases). Germline CDR1 reads SNHLY; CDR2 reads FYNNEI. Trimming cost V 5 bases and J 11 bases, with 17 bases left between them. The CDR3 covers 13 residues. The CDR3 sequence: CASSRTTQGGQYF. Here the CDR3 DNA reads TGTGCCAGCAGTCGTACGACCCAGGGCGGGCAGTATTTT.

The chain is built from TRBV7-2 and TRBJ2-1, with 8 bases identical to TRBD2. The length of the CDR3 is 14 residues. After removal of 11 bases from V and 5 bases from J, the junction contained 11 bases not matched to a gene. Germline V CDR1 and CDR2: SGHTA, FQGNSA. The CDR3: CAYKREPLDNEQFF. CDR3 DNA: TGTGCCTATAAGCGGGAGCCCCTAGACAATGAGCAGTTCTTC. Drawing the rest from reference TRBV7-2 and TRBJ2-1, the complete variable domain is GAGVSQSPSNKVTEKGKDVELRCDPISGHTALYWYRQSLGQGLEFLIYFQGNSAPDKSGLPSDRFSAERTGGSVSTLTIQRTQQEDSAVYLCAYKREPLDNEQFFGPGTRLTVL.

This clonotype has more than one count but fewer than ten. The J gene is TRBJ2-1, the V gene TRBV20-1, with D perhaps matching TRBD2 (6 bases). This CDR3 region has 17 residues. V dropped 3 bases and J dropped 1 base, with 19 bases sitting between them. Germline V gene sequence: CDR1 DFQATT, CDR2 SNEGSKA (reference sequence). In DNA form, the CDR3 reads TGCAGTGCTAGTCAGGTTCCGACGGGAGCGTCCTACAATGAGCAGTTCTTC. Translation: CSASQVPTGASYNEQFF.

J is TRBJ2-1 and V is TRBV4-3, with 10 bases aligning to TRBD2. J gave up 8 bases and V 0 bases, and 16 bases lay outside the gene matches. Germline V gene lookup returns CDR1 LGHNA and CDR2 YSLEER. The CDR3 is 19 residues long. CDR3 sequence (DNA): TGCGCCAGCAGCCAAGATCGGGTGTTCTCTAGCGGGAGTGTCTATGAGCAGTTCTTC. This encodes CASSQDRVFSSGSVYEQFF.

This clonotype has more than one count but fewer than ten. The CDR3 DNA sequence: TGTGCCAGTAGTACGACAGGGGTGGGGGCCCAAGAGACCCAGTACTTC. Its protein product is CASSTTGVGAQETQYF. The rearrangement joins TRBV19 to TRBJ2-5; TRBD1 agrees at 8 bases. The CDR3 contains 16 residues. The ends lost 4 bases at V and 1 base at J; junction bases unmatched: 8. The germline V gene encodes CDR1 LNHDA and CDR2 SQIVND (reference sequence). The variable domain in full, completed from reference TRBV19 and TRBJ2-5, reads DGGITQSPKYLFRKEGQNVTLSCEQNLNHDAMYWYRQDPGQGLRLIYYSQIVNDFQKGDIAEGYSVSREKKESFPLTVTSAQKNPTAFYLCASSTTGVGAQETQYFGPGTRLLVL.

This clonotype has at least ten counts. The rearrangement uses TRBV5-6 and TRBJ1-5; D is unresolved. The CDR3 runs 15 residues. The germline V gene has CDR1 SGHDT and CDR2 YYEEEE. V was trimmed by 4 bases and J by 6 bases, leaving 17 bases between them. The CDR3 spells CASSRRGSYGQPQHF. The CDR3 region has the DNA TGTGCCAGCAGCAGGAGAGGGTCCTACGGTCAGCCCCAGCATTTT. Full variable domain (rest looked up from reference TRBV5-6 and TRBJ1-5): DAGVTQSPTHLIKTRGQQVTLRCSPKSGHDTVSWYQQALGQGPQFIFQYYEEEERQRGNFPDRFSGHQFPNYSSELNVNALLLGDSALYLCASSRRGSYGQPQHFGDGTRLSIL.

Many counts were recorded for this clonotype. The chain uses TRBV27 and TRBJ2-2; D tentatively fits TRBD1 or TRBD2 (6 bases each). The CDR3 has 14 amino acids. V was pared by 3 bases and J by 5 bases, with 10 bases between. Germline CDR1 reads MNHEY; CDR2 reads SMNVEV (reference sequence). The chain's CDR3 is CASSLEGETGELFF. CDR3 DNA sequence: TGTGCCAGCAGTTTGGAGGGGGAAACCGGGGAGCTGTTTTTT.

Many counts were recorded for this clonotype. This chain uses TRBV6-5 with TRBJ2-3; 8 bases fit TRBD2. This CDR3 region has 16 residues. The V and J ends lost 1 base and 0 bases, in that order; junction bases with no gene match: 3. Germline-derived CDR1 and CDR2 are MNHEY and SVGAGI. Here the CDR3 reads CASSYWASGSTDTQYF. The CDR3 DNA reads as TGTGCCAGCAGTTACTGGGCTAGCGGGAGCACAGATACGCAGTATTTT.

As to this clonotype: A much more abundant neighbour one base away suggests this may be a read error. The chain couples TRBV5-1 to TRBJ2-7, with 9 bases aligning to TRBD2. The CDR3 length is 16 residues. After removal of 4 bases from V and 6 bases from J, the junction contained 14 bases not matched to a gene. The germline V gene encodes CDR1 SGHRS and CDR2 YFSETQ. As DNA, the CDR3 is TGCGCCAGCAGCCCCCGGGAGGGTAGCGGGAGCTGCGAGCAGTACTTC. This gives the protein CASSPREGSGSCEQYF.

This clonotype has a count of ten or more. The J gene is TRBJ1-1, the V gene TRBV27; 12 nucleotides match TRBD1. The trim removed 5 bases at V and 0 bases at J, leaving 10 bases unmatched. The germline CDR1 and CDR2 sequences are MNHEY and SMNVEV (reference sequence). The CDR3 has 18 amino acids. CDR3 bases: TGTGCCAGCAGTCCCATAAGGGGACAGGGGGCTATGAACACTGAAGCTTTCTTT. Translation gives CASSPIRGQGAMNTEAFF.

This clonotype was observed at least ten times. This chain uses TRBV14 with TRBJ2-1, with 8 bases lining up with TRBD2. Germline lookup yields CDR1 SGHDN and CDR2 FVKESK. The CDR3 totals 14 residues. Trimming cost V 4 bases and J 9 bases; bases outside gene matches: 8. CDR3 bases: TGTGCCAGCAGCCTTCGGACTAGCTACGGTGAGCAGTTCTTC. This codes for CASSLRTSYGEQFF.

This clonotype has just a few counts. The CDR3 DNA is TGCGCCAGCAGTGAGTCCCAGACTATAGATGAGCAGTTCTTC. Residues: CASSESQTIDEQFF. V and J are TRBV10-2 and TRBJ2-1; the D gene is possibly TRBD2 (5 bases). The germline V gene has CDR1 WSHSY and CDR2 SAAADI. Trimming stripped 0 bases from V and 8 bases from J, with 11 bases between. This CDR3 has 14 residues.

This clonotype turned up a few times. The chain uses TRBV29-1 and TRBJ2-1, with 7 bases matching TRBD2. The CDR3 has 14 amino acids. V lost 3 bases to trimming and J lost 4 bases; unmatched junction nucleotides: 6. Germline values: CDR1 SQVTM, CDR2 ANQGSEA. The CDR3 spells CSVELASGYNEQFF. The DNA of the CDR3 is TGCAGCGTTGAGCTAGCTAGCGGATACAATGAGCAGTTCTTC.

In its sample, this clonotype was seen many times. The gene calls are TRBV3-1 and TRBJ2-5; 9 bases are a match to TRBD2. Germline CDR1 and CDR2: LGHDT and YNNKEL (reference sequence). The length of the CDR3 is 16 residues. Trimming took 5 bases from V and 5 from J; bases not matched to a gene: 12. Here the CDR3 reads CASSTLPTSGRETQYF. In DNA, the CDR3 is TGTGCCAGCAGCACCCTCCCGACTAGCGGTAGGGAGACCCAGTACTTC.